This T cell receptor (beta chain) was observed in a study of Ad26.COV2.S vaccination and SARS-CoV-2 variants. Study at large: Ad26.COV2.S was injected intramuscularly once or twice, 56 days apart.

Here immunoSEQ multiplex PCR was the method, and the copy in TCRdb shows in-frame clones only, minus some. This sample has a few hundred thousand clones, with about nine tenths found just once. Treatment specified: around 19 received Ad26.COV2.S at low or high dose, single or two shots; several received placebo; per-sample allocation not given. The study sampled participants on day 63 after the first vaccine or placebo injection. Germline CDR1 and CDR2: MDHEN and SYDVKM. The CDR3 spans 14 residues. J was trimmed by 8 bases and V by 6 bases; bases with no gene match: 4. This chain joins TRBV28 and TRBJ1-6, with 10 bases matching TRBD1. Specimen: peripheral blood, collected in a trial of Ad26.COV2.S vaccine versus placebo. The clonotype was recovered from a person aged 18-65 years who received the Ad26.COV2.S COVID-19 vaccine or a placebo. The CDR3 protein is CASSGTGEYSPLHF. The CDR3 bases are TGTGCCAGCAGCGGGACAGGGGAATATTCACCCCTCCACTTT.